Below are 23 T cell receptor beta chains sequenced from a single sample in a study of T cell repertoires in cytomegalovirus infection. Their antigens are not known. TCRdb reprocessed the reads with MiXCR, giving one entry per CDR3 protein. The sample records 570,000 or so distinct CDR3 sequences, approximately 40% being singletons. The sample in question was cultured PBMCs, obtained from culture after CMV antigen stimulation. These receptors were collected from a human donor in good health (CMV status not recorded). Some clones in this sample may be carry-over from other donors' samples.

This chain connects TRBV10-3 to TRBJ2-3, with 8 bases matching TRBD1. This CDR3 spans 17 amino acids. Germline values: CDR1 ENHRY, CDR2 SYGVKD. The V gene end was trimmed by 3 bases and the J gene end by 1 base; junction bases not matched to a gene: 9. The DNA for the CDR3 is TGTGCCATCAGTGAAAGGGAGACAGGGGTGCGCACAGATACGCAGTATTTT. Translating it yields CAISERETGVRTDTQYF.

The rearrangement uses TRBV6-2 or TRBV6-3 and TRBJ1-1; a possible D gene is TRBD1 (6 bases). The CDR3 has 15 residues. The germline CDR1 and CDR2 sequences are MNHEY and SVGEGT. Trimming removed 10 bases at V and 5 bases at J, with 23 bases between. The CDR3, as DNA: TGTGCCACCACCACAGGGCTAACACCTTGGACTGAAGCTTTCTTT. Its protein product is CATTTGLTPWTEAFF.

This chain links TRBV5-1 with TRBJ2-3, with a possible D match to TRBD2 (5 bases). Germline CDR1 reads SGHRS; CDR2 reads YFSETQ. This CDR3 is built from 16 residues. Trimming took off 4 bases at V and 2 bases at J, with 17 bases between the two ends. CDR3: CASSTPSGILTDTQYF. The CDR3 nucleotides are TGCGCCAGCAGCACGCCGAGCGGTATACTCACAGATACGCAGTATTTT.

The V gene is TRBV9, the J gene TRBJ1-1; no firm D call. The CDR3 has 13 residues. Trimming stripped 3 bases from V and 5 bases from J, with 11 bases between. Germline values: CDR1 SGDLS, CDR2 YYNGEE. CDR3 nucleotides: TGTGCCAGCAGCGAGCCCAGCTCAACTGAAGCTTTCTTT. Amino acid sequence: CASSEPSSTEAFF.

The genes are TRBV7-8 and TRBJ2-7; tentatively, D is TRBD1 or TRBD2 (5 bases each). The CDR3 has 14 amino acids. With 3 bases removed from V and 2 bases from J, the gap between germline ends came to 11 bases. Germline V lookup: CDR1 SGHVS, CDR2 FQNEAQ. The DNA of the CDR3 is TGTGCCAGCAGCTTCCTCCTGGGGGCCTACGAGCAGTACTTC. Translated: CASSFLLGAYEQYF.

The sample holds a few counts of this clonotype. The V gene is TRBV20-1, the J gene TRBJ2-5; a weak D match, TRBD2 (5 bases). The CDR3 has 14 amino acids. Germline CDR1 is DFQATT and CDR2 is SNEGSKA (reference sequence). V was clipped by 6 bases and J by 5 bases, with 19 bases between them. DNA for the CDR3: TGCAGTGCAGCAAAACGGACTTTGCGGGAGACCCAGTACTTC. Amino acid sequence: CSAAKRTLRETQYF.

The chain joins TRBV20-1 to TRBJ1-2; the match to TRBD1 covers 7 bases. Trimming took 5 bases from V and 6 from J; bases not matched to a gene: 3. The CDR3 is made up of 11 amino acids. CDR1 is DFQATT and CDR2 is SNEGSKA in the germline V gene (reference sequence). The DNA for the CDR3 is TGCAGTGCTCCCGGGACAGATGGCTACACCTTC. This gives the protein CSAPGTDGYTF.

This clonotype has just a few counts. The genes are TRBV7-8 and TRBJ1-1; D gene uncertain. CDR1 and CDR2 (germline): SGHVS, FQNEAQ. The CDR3 totals 14 residues. V was pared by 2 bases and J by 1 base, with 8 bases between. CDR3 DNA: TGTGCCAGCAGCTTAAATCGTGAGAACACTGAAGCTTTCTTT. Encoded protein: CASSLNRENTEAFF.

This chain links TRBV6-8 with TRBJ2-5; weak D call: TRBD1 (6 bases). The CDR3 has 13 residues. Trimming stripped 2 bases from V and 4 bases from J, with 8 bases between. Germline V gene lookup returns CDR1 MNHGY and CDR2 SAAAGT. The CDR3 DNA is TGTGCCAGCAGTTACCCAGGGGTAGAGACCCAGTACTTC. Translation: CASSYPGVETQYF.

The rearrangement links TRBV6-2 or TRBV6-3 to TRBJ1-1; TRBD1 might be the D (6 bases). V lost 6 bases and J lost 11, with 28 bases in between. The germline CDR1 and CDR2 sequences are MNHEY and SVGEGT. The CDR3 has 16 amino acids. In DNA, the CDR3 is TGTGCCAGCAGATCCGGACAGCTTCATGAAATTGGTCGTGCTTTCTTT. Translating it yields CASRSGQLHEIGRAFF.

CDR3 sequence: CASSSALYNEQFF. For the CDR3, the DNA is TGTGCCAGCAGCTCGGCACTATACAATGAGCAGTTCTTC. The genes are TRBV11-2 and TRBJ2-1; D is ambiguous. Trimming cost V 4 bases and J 4 bases, with 8 bases left between them. Germline values: CDR1 SGHAT, CDR2 FQNNGV. The CDR3 sequence is 13 residues long.

This sequence joins TRBV5-1 and TRBJ2-7; D remains unclear. CDR3 length: 14 residues. Trimming pared 2 bases from V and 5 bases from J, leaving 14 bases between. The germline CDR1 and CDR2 sequences are SGHRS and YFSETQ. As DNA, the CDR3 is TGCGCCAGCAGCTTAGGTGGGATAGGAAACGAGCAGTACTTC. This sequence encodes CASSLGGIGNEQYF.

The rearrangement links TRBV6-1 to TRBJ1-1; D ambiguous. The V end lost 0 bases, the J end lost 4 bases, and 3 bases lay between the germline ends. This CDR3 spans 12 amino acids. Germline V gene data show CDR1 as MNHNS and CDR2 as SASEGT. DNA of the CDR3: TGTGCCAGCAGTGAAGCGGGCACTGAAGCTTTCTTT. Amino acid sequence: CASSEAGTEAFF.

V is TRBV5-4 and J is TRBJ2-2; D unclear. Trimming took 4 bases from V and 1 from J, leaving 11 bases between them. Germline-derived CDR1 and CDR2 are SGHNT and YYREEE (reference sequence). The CDR3 runs 15 residues. The CDR3 protein is CASSPRTQNTGELFF. The CDR3 nucleotides are TGTGCCAGCAGCCCCCGGACCCAGAACACCGGGGAGCTGTTTTTT.

V and J are TRBV11-2 and TRBJ2-1; 7 bases map to TRBD1. J lost 2 bases, V lost 4 bases, and 14 bases had no gene match. The CDR3 runs 18 residues. Germline V CDR1 and CDR2: SGHAT, FQNNGV. DNA of the CDR3: TGTGCCAGCAGCTCCCCGGCTTACAGGGGCGGGCCCTACAATGAGCAGTTCTTC. Its protein product is CASSSPAYRGGPYNEQFF. Full variable domain (missing parts from reference TRBV11-2 and TRBJ2-1): EAGVAQSPRYKIIEKRQSVAFWCNPISGHATLYWYQQILGQGPKLLIQFQNNGVVDDSQLPKDRFSAERLKGVDSTLKIQPAKLEDSAVYLCASSSPAYRGGPYNEQFFGPGTRLTVL.

This clonotype has more than one count but fewer than ten. The chain couples TRBV7-2 to TRBJ1-2; TRBD1 might be the D (5 bases). This CDR3 is 14 amino acids long. Per the germline V gene, CDR1 is SGHTA and CDR2 is FQGNSA. V dropped 2 bases and J dropped 7 bases, with 14 bases sitting between them. The CDR3 DNA follows: TGTGCCAGCAGCTTACCCCCCGGACACATTGGCTACACCTTC. It yields the protein CASSLPPGHIGYTF.

The chain is built from TRBV19 and TRBJ2-1, with D unresolved. The germline V and J ends were trimmed by 6 bases and 12 bases, with 15 bases remaining between them. The CDR3 consists of 12 residues. CDR1 is LNHDA and CDR2 is SQIVND in the germline V gene (reference sequence). The CDR3 DNA reads as TGTGCCAGTAGCCTTTCCCTAGGATGGCAGTTCTTC. Protein: CASSLSLGWQFF.

The rearrangement joins TRBV2 to TRBJ2-7; unclear D gene. Germline V gives CDR1 SNHLY, CDR2 FYNNEI. This CDR3 is built from 13 residues. The V end lost 2 bases, the J end lost 3 bases, and 8 bases lay between the germline ends. The CDR3 spells CASSEYQDYEQYF. CDR3 nucleotides: TGTGCCAGCAGTGAATATCAGGACTACGAGCAGTACTTC.

This clonotype has a handful of counts. The chain employs TRBV7-9 and TRBJ1-1; D perhaps matches TRBD1 (5 bases). Germline assignment: CDR1 SEHNR and CDR2 FQNEAQ (reference sequence). The V end lost 5 bases, the J end lost 0 bases, and 16 bases lay between the germline ends. There are 16 residues in the CDR3. The CDR3 bases are TGTGCCAGCAGCCACCTGGGACTAATCATGAACACTGAAGCTTTCTTT. This translates into CASSHLGLIMNTEAFF.

This clonotype was counted only a few times. V gene TRBV7-9 combines with J gene TRBJ2-7; D call uncertain. This CDR3 is 14 amino acids long. Trimming took 1 base from V and 0 from J, leaving 7 bases between them. Looked up from germline, CDR1 is SEHNR and CDR2 is FQNEAQ (reference sequence). The CDR3 DNA sequence: TGTGCCAGCAGCTTAGTACAGAGCTCCTACGAGCAGTACTTC. It encodes CASSLVQSSYEQYF.

The chain joins TRBV19 to TRBJ2-1, with TRBD2 matching over 11 bases. Looked up from germline, CDR1 is LNHDA and CDR2 is SQIVND (reference sequence). V was clipped by 6 bases and J by 11 bases; unmatched bases: 6. The CDR3 consists of 13 residues. The CDR3 DNA is TGTGCCAGTAGAAGGACTAGCGGGCCAAAGCAGTTCTTC. Its protein product is CASRRTSGPKQFF.

The V and J genes are TRBV7-6 and TRBJ2-2; the match to TRBD2 covers 8 bases. Per the germline V gene, CDR1 is SGHVS and CDR2 is FNYEAQ. V lost 1 base and J lost 7; bases outside the gene matches: 11. The CDR3 has 17 amino acids. CDR3 region: CASSLGLRGATYGELFF. In nucleotides, the CDR3 is TGTGCCAGCAGCTTAGGCTTGCGGGGGGCTACATACGGGGAGCTGTTTTTT. The entire variable domain, with the rest obtained from reference TRBV7-6 and TRBJ2-2, is as follows: GAGVSQSPRYKVTKRGQDVALRCDPISGHVSLYWYRQALGQGPEFLTYFNYEAQQDKSGLPNDRFSAERPEGSISTLTIQRTEQRDSAMYRCASSLGLRGATYGELFFGEGSRLTVL.

A note on this clonotype: The junction differs from germline at one of its ends, possibly a read error. The J gene is TRBJ2-5, the V gene TRBV27, with a possible D match to TRBD1 (6 bases). CDR3 length: 13 residues. Germline V lookup: CDR1 MNHEY, CDR2 SMNVEV (reference sequence). CDR3 sequence (DNA): TGTGCCAGCGGGGACACAGGTGGTAAGACCCCGTACTTC. As protein: CASGDTGGKTPYF.